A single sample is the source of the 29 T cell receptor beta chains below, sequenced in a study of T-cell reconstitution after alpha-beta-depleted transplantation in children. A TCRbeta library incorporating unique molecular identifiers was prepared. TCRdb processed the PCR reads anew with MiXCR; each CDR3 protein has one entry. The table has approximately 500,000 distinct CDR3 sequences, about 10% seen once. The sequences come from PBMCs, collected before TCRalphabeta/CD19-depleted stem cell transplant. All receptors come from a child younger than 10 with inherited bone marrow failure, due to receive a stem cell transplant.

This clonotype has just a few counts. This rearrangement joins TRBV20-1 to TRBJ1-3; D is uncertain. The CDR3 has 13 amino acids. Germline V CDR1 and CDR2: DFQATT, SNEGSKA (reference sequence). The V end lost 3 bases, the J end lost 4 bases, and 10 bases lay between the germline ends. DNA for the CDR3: TGCAGTGCTAGCTATTCCCTCGGAAACACCATATATTTT. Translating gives CSASYSLGNTIYF.

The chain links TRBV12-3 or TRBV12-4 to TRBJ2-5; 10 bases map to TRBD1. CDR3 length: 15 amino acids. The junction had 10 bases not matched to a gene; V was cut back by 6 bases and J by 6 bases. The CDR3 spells CASSLVTGGLKTQYF. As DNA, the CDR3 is TGTGCCAGCAGCCTCGTGACAGGGGGCCTGAAGACCCAGTACTTC.

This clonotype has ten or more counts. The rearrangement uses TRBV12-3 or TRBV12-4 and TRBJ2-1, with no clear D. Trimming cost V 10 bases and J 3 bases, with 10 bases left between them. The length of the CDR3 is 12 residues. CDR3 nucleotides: TGTGCCACCTCCGGCGGCTACAATGAGCAGTTCTTC. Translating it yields CATSGGYNEQFF.

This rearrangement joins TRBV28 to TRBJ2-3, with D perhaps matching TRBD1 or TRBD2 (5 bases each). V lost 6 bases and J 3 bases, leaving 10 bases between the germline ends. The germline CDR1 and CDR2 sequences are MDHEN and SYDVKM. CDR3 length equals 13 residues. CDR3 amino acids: CASSRDATDTQYF. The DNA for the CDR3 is TGTGCCAGCAGCCGGGACGCAACAGATACGCAGTATTTT. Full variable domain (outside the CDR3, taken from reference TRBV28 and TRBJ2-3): DVKVTQSSRYLVKRTGEKVFLECVQDMDHENMFWYRQDPGLGLRLIYFSYDVKMKEKGDIPEGYSVSREKKERFSLILESASTNQTSMYLCASSRDATDTQYFGPGTRLTVL.

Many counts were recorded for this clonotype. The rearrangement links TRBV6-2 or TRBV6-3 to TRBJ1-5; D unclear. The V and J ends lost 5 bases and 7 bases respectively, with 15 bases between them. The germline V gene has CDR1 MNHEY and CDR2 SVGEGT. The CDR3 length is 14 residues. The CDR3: CASSPRVPRQPQHF. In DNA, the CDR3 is TGTGCCAGCAGTCCAAGGGTCCCGAGGCAGCCCCAGCATTTT.

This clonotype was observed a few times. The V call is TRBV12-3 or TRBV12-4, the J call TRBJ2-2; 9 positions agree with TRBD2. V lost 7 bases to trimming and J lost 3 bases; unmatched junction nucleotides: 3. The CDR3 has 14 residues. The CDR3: CASKLAGDTGELFF. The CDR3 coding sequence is TGTGCCAGCAAATTAGCGGGGGACACCGGGGAGCTGTTTTTT.

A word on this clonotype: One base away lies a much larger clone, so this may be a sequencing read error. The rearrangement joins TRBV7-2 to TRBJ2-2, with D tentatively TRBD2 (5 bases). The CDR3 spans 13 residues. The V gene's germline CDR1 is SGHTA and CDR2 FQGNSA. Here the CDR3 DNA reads TGTGCCAGCAGCCCCCCGGTTGCCGGGGATCTGTTTTTT. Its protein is CASSPPVAGDLFF.

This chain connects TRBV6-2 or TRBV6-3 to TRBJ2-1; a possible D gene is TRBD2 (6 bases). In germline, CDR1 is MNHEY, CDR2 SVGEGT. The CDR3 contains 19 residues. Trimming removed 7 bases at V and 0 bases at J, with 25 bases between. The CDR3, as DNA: TGTGCCAGCACCTCTCTCCGGGGGAATAGGATTAGCTCCTACAATGAGCAGTTCTTC. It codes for CASTSLRGNRISSYNEQFF.

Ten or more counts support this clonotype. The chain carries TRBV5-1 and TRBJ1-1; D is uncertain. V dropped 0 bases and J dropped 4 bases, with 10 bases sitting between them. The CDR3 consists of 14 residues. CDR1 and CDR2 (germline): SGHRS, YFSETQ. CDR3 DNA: TGCGCCAGCAGCTTGGAAATCCTGGGCACTGAAGCTTTCTTT. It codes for CASSLEILGTEAFF.

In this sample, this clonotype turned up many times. In DNA, the CDR3 is TGCAGCGTCGCCCAAGGACTAGCGGGAGGGGTTACGCAGTATTTT. Translating it yields CSVAQGLAGGVTQYF. V and J are TRBV29-1 and TRBJ2-3; 15 bases match TRBD2. The CDR3 covers 15 residues. Germline CDR1 is SQVTM and CDR2 is ANQGSEA. The V segment lost 6 bases and the J segment 8 bases; nucleotides outside the gene matches: 9.

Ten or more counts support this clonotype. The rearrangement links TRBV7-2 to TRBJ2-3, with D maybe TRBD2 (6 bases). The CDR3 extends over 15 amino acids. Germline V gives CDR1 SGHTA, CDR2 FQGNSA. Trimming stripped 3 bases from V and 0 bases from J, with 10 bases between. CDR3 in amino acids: CASSLIGTSTDTQYF. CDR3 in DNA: TGTGCCAGCAGCTTGATCGGGACTAGCACAGATACGCAGTATTTT.

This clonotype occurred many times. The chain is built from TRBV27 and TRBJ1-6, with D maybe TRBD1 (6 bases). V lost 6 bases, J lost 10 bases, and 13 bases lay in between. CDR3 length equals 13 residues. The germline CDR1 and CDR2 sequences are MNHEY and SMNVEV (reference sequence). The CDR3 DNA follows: TGTGCCAGCAGGGACAGTTTCGGGTCACCCCTCCACTTT. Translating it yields CASRDSFGSPLHF.

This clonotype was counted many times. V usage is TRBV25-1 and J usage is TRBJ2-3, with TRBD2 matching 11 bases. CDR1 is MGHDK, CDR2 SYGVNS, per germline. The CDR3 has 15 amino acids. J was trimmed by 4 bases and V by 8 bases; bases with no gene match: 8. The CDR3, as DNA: TGTGCCAGCGGGCTACTAGCGGGAGTCGCAGATACGCAGTATTTT. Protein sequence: CASGLLAGVADTQYF.

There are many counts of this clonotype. CDR3 amino acids: CASSNGWRTSGPTDTQYF. The CDR3 nucleotides read TGTGCCAGTAGTAACGGGTGGAGGACTAGCGGTCCCACAGATACGCAGTATTTT. V gene TRBV19 combines with J gene TRBJ2-3; TRBD2 matches at 10 bases. V lost 4 bases, J lost 2 bases, and 12 bases stayed unmatched. This CDR3 is built from 18 residues. Looked up from germline, CDR1 is LNHDA and CDR2 is SQIVND (reference sequence).

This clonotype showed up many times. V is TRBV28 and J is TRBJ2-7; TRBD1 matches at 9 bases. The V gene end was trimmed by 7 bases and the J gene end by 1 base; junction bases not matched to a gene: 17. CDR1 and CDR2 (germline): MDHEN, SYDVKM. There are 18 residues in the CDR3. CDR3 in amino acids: CASNTQGTGTGISYEQYF. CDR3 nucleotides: TGTGCCAGCAACACCCAGGGGACAGGGACGGGGATTTCCTACGAGCAGTACTTC.

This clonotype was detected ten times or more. The CDR3 DNA reads as TGTGCCAGCAGTTTCACGGGCGGGAGTTACAATGAGCAGTTCTTC. Its translation is CASSFTGGSYNEQFF. The rearrangement links TRBV27 to TRBJ2-1; TRBD2 matches 7 bases. Losses at the gene ends were 3 bases for V and 4 bases for J; bases not matched to a gene: 6. CDR1 and CDR2 (germline): MNHEY, SMNVEV (reference sequence). CDR3 length: 15 residues.

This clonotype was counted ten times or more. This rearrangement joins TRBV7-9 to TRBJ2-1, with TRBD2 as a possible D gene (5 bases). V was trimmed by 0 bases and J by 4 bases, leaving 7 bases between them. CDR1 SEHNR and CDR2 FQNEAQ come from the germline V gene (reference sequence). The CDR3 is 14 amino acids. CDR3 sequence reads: CASSLAGAYNEQFF. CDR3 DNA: TGTGCCAGCAGCTTAGCGGGAGCATACAATGAGCAGTTCTTC.

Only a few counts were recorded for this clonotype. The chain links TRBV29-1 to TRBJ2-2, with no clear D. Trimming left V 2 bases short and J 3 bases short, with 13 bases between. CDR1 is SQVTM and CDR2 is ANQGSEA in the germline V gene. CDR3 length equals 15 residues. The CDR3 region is CSVELARLDTGELFF. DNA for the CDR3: TGCAGCGTTGAATTGGCGAGATTAGACACCGGGGAGCTGTTTTTT.

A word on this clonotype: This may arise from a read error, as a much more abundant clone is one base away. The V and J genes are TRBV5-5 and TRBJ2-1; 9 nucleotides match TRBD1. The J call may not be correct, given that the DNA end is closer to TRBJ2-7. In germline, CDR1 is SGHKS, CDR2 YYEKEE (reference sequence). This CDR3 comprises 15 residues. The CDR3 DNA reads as TGTGCCAGCAGCATCTGGACAGGGGAAAGGGCTGAGCAGTACTTC. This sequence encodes CASSIWTGERAEQYF.

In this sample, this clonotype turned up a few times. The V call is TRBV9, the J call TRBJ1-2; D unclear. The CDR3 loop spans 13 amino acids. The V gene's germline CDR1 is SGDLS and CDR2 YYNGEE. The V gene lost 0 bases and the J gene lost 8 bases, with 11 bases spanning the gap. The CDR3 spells CASSVAYKYGYTF. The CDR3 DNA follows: TGTGCCAGCAGCGTAGCTTACAAGTACGGCTACACCTTC. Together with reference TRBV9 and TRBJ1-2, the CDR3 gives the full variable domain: DSGVTQTPKHLITATGQRVTLRCSPRSGDLSVYWYQQSLDQGLQFLIQYYNGEERAKGNILERFSAQQFPDLHSELNLSSLELGDSALYFCASSVAYKYGYTFGSGTRLTVV.

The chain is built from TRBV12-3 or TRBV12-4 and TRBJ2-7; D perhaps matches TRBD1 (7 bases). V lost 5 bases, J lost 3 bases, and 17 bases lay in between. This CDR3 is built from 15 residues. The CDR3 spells CASSLPGQGGYEQYF. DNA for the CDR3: TGTGCCAGCAGTCTCCCGGGGCAGGGGGGCTACGAGCAGTACTTC.

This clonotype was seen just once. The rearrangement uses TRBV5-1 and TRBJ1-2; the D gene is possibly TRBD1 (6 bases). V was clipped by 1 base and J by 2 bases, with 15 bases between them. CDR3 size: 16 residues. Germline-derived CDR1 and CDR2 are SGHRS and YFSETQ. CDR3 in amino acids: CASSLSTGKENYGYTF. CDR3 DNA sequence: TGCGCCAGCAGCTTGTCGACAGGAAAAGAGAACTATGGCTACACCTTC.

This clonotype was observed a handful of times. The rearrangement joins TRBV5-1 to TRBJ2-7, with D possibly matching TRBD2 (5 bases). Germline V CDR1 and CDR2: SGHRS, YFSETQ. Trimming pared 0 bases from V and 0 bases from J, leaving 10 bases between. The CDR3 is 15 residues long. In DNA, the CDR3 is TGCGCCAGCAGCTTGGATTTTAGCGACTCCTACGAGCAGTACTTC. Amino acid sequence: CASSLDFSDSYEQYF.

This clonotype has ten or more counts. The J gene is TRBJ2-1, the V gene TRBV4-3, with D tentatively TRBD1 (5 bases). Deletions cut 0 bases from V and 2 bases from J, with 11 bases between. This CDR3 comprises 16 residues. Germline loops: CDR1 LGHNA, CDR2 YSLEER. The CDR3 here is CASSQESTATYNEQFF. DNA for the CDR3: TGCGCCAGCAGCCAAGAATCGACAGCAACCTACAATGAGCAGTTCTTC.

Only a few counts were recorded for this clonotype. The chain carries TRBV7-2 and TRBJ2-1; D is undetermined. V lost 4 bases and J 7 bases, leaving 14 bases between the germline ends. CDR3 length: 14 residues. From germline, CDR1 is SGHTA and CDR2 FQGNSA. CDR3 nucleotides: TGTGCCAGCAGCTCTAGTTTTTCCTGGAATGAGCAGTTCTTC. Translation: CASSSSFSWNEQFF. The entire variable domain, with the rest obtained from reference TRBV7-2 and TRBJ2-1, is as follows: GAGVSQSPSNKVTEKGKDVELRCDPISGHTALYWYRQSLGQGLEFLIYFQGNSAPDKSGLPSDRFSAERTGGSVSTLTIQRTQQEDSAVYLCASSSSFSWNEQFFGPGTRLTVL.

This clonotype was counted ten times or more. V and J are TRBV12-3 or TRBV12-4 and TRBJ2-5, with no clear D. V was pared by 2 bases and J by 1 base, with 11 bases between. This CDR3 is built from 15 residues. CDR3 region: CASSLLQTLQETQYF. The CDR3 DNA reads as TGTGCCAGCAGTTTATTGCAGACCCTCCAAGAGACCCAGTACTTC.

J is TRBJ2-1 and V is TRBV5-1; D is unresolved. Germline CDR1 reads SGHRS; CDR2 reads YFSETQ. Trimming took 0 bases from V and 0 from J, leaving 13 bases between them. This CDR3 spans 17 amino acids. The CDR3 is CASSLAWTLSSYNEQFF. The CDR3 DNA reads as TGCGCCAGCAGCTTGGCTTGGACGCTCAGCTCCTACAATGAGCAGTTCTTC.

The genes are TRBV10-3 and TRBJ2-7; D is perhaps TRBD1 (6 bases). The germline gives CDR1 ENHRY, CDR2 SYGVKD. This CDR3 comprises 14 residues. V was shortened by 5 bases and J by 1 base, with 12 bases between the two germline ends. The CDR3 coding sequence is TGTGCCATCAGTTTAGGGGGTGGTTCCTACGAGCAGTACTTC. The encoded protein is CAISLGGGSYEQYF.

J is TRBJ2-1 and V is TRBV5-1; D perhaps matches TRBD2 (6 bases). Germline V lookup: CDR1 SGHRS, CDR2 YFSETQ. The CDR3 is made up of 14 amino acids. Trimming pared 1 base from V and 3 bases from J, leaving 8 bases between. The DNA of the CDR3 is TGCGCCAGCAGCTTGATGGGACTCTACAATGAGCAGTTCTTC. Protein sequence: CASSLMGLYNEQFF.